This TCR beta chain is drawn from a study of shared clonotypes between healthy human individuals. Libraries were prepared by immunoSEQ multiplex PCR; TCRdb keeps only in-frame clonotypes and omits some of them. The profile shows approximately 2,000,000 clones, less than 95% of them singletons. The V gene lost 9 bases and the J gene lost 5 bases, with 11 bases spanning the gap. CDR3 size: 12 residues. Germline V lookup: CDR1 MNHNY, CDR2 SVGAGI (reference sequence). This clone was observed a few times. What was sequenced was naive CD4+ T cells from PBMCs. Subset: CD45RA+ positively selected. The source of this sequence is a man between 18 and 35 years old in good health. Some clones in this sample may be carry-over from other donors' samples. The chain is built from TRBV6-6 and TRBJ1-5, with D maybe TRBD1 (6 bases). CDR3 in amino acids: CASKQGDQPQHF. CDR3 in DNA: TGTGCCAGTAAACAGGGCGATCAGCCCCAGCATTTT.